This T cell receptor beta chain stems from a study of T-cell reconstitution after alpha-beta-depleted transplantation in children. Findings and limits, study-wide: A year had passed since transplant, and T-cell counts and diversity by then came mostly from newly produced T cells. Several hundred expanded graft clones reportedly were the source of alpha-beta T cells about two months after transplant.

The TCRbeta library was prepared with unique molecular identifiers. TCRdb used MiXCR to reprocess the PCR reads, holding one entry per CDR3 protein. The sample holds fewer than 550,000 distinct CDR3 sequences; about 10% are singletons and the top ten take approximately 2%. Germline V CDR1 and CDR2: SGHDT, YYEEEE. With 1 base removed from V and 4 bases from J, the gap between germline ends came to 10 bases. The CDR3 is 14 amino acids. This clonotype was recorded a few times. What it binds is not known. The sequences come from PBMCs, collected before TCRalphabeta/CD19-depleted stem cell transplant. The TCR sequence derives from a child aged 2 to 15 with inherited bone marrow failure, due to receive a stem cell transplant. The chain recombines TRBV5-6 with TRBJ2-3, with D hard to call. CDR3 in amino acids: CASSLSGSADTQYF. The DNA of the CDR3 is TGTGCCAGCAGCTTGTCCGGGTCCGCAGATACGCAGTATTTT.